Only one count was recorded for the clone carrying this T cell receptor (beta chain). The germline V gene encodes CDR1 SGDLS and CDR2 YYNGEE. The CDR3 has 14 amino acids. V gave up 0 bases and J gave up 8 bases; unmatched junction bases: 5. The repertoire was sequenced with immunoSEQ multiplex PCR; TCRdb's copy has only in-frame clones and lacks some. In the table there are just under 100,000 clones, roughly 93% of which are singletons. This sample stems from a study of control samples from healthy donors and cancer patients. The sequence was collected from a man between 18 and 35 years old in good health. The V and J genes are TRBV9 and TRBJ1-1; TRBD1 aligns across 9 bases. Sequencing was carried out using blood. CDR3 sequence reads: CASSVEDRGDEAFF. The CDR3 DNA is TGTGCCAGCAGCGTAGAGGACAGGGGTGACGAAGCTTTCTTT.